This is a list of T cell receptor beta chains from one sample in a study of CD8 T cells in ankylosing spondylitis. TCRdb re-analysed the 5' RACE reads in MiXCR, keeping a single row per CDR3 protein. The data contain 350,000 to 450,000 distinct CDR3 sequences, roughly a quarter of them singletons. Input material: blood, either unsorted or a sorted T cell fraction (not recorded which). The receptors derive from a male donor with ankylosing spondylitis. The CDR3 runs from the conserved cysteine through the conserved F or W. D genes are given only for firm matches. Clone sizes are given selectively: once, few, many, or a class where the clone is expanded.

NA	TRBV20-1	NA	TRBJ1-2	CSAKSLGGGYTF	TGCAGTGCTAAGTCTCTGGGCGGCGGCTACACCTTC
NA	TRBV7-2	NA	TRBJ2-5	CASSFRPVGETQYF	TGTGCCAGCAGCTTCCGACCAGTAGGCGAGACCCAGTACTTC
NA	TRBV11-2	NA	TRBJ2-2	CASSLNPNTGELFF	TGTGCCAGCAGCTTGAATCCGAACACCGGGGAGCTGTTTTTT
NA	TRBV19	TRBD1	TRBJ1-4	CASNAGTGGGGDEKLFF	TGTGCCAGTAACGCCGGGACAGGGGGCGGCGGGGATGAAAAACTGTTTTTT
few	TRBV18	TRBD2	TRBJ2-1	CASSPRIATSGPSYNEQFF	TGTGCCAGCTCACCACGCATCGCGACTAGCGGGCCTTCCTACAATGAGCAGTTCTTC
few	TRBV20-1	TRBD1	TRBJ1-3	CSARPQADRDINTIYF	TGCAGTGCTAGACCCCAGGCGGACAGGGATATAAACACCATATATTTT
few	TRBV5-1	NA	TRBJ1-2	CASSGEGSGYTF	TGCGCCAGCTCCGGCGAAGGGAGCGGCTACACCTTC
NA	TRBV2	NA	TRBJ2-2	CASKSSGELFF	TGTGCCAGCAAGAGTTCCGGGGAGCTGTTTTTT
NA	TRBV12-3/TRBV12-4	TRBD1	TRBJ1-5	CATTPGQNQPQHF	TGTGCCACTACCCCGGGACAGAATCAGCCCCAGCATTTT
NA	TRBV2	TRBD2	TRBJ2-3	CASTYGAGGSSEQYF	TGTGCCAGCACATATGGAGCGGGAGGGTCCTCTGAGCAGTATTTT
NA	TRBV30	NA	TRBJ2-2	CAWSWGGELFF	TGTGCCTGGAGTTGGGGGGGGGAGCTGTTTTTT
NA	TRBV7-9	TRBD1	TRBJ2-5	CASSLPQGWGETQYF	TGTGCCAGCAGCTTACCACAGGGGTGGGGAGAGACCCAGTACTTC
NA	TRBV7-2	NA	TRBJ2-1	CASSGGGSQNEQFF	TGTGCCAGCTCGGGGGGCGGAAGTCAAAATGAGCAGTTCTTC
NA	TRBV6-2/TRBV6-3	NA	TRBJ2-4	CASSYSRSQDIQYF	TGTGCCAGCAGTTACTCTCGCAGCCAGGACATTCAGTACTTC
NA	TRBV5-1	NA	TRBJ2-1	CASSAGQPSRGTYNEQFF	TGCGCCAGCAGCGCTGGACAGCCAAGCAGGGGTACCTACAATGAGCAGTTCTTC
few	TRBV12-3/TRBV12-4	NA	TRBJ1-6	CASRGSSPLHF	TGTGCCAGCAGGGGGAGTTCACCCCTCCACTTT
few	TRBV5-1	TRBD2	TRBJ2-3	CASKALAGGADTQYF	TGCGCCAGCAAGGCGCTAGCGGGAGGAGCAGATACGCAGTATTTT
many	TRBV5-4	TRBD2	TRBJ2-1	CASSPDSGTRSENEQFF	TGTGCCAGCAGCCCTGATAGCGGGACCAGATCGGAGAATGAGCAGTTCTTC
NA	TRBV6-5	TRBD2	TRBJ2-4	CASSYDGLAGGRNIQYF	TGTGCCAGCAGTTACGATGGACTAGCGGGAGGGAGAAACATTCAGTACTTC
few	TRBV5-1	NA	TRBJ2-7	CASSPGSVNYEQYF	TGCGCCAGCTCCCCGGGTAGCGTAAACTACGAGCAGTACTTC
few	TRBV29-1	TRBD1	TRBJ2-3	CSVADRGPTDTQYF	TGCAGCGTGGCGGACAGGGGACCCACAGATACGCAGTATTTT
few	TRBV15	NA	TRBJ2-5	CATSREGLDQETQYF	TGTGCCACCAGCAGAGAGGGTCTAGACCAAGAGACCCAGTACTTC
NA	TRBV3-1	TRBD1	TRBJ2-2	CASSQVIQGTGELFF	TGTGCCAGCAGCCAGGTTATACAGGGGACCGGGGAGCTGTTTTTT
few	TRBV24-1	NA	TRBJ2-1	CATSDGGLPNVNEQFF	TGTGCCACCAGTGATGGTGGCCTTCCTAACGTCAATGAGCAGTTCTTC
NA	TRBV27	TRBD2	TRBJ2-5	CASTPSGRAGLRAETQYF	TGTGCCAGCACCCCGAGCGGGAGGGCCGGACTTAGGGCAGAGACCCAGTACTTC
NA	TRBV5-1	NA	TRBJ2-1	CASSLEGLGHGEQFF	TGCGCCAGCAGCTTGGAGGGCCTAGGGCATGGTGAGCAGTTCTTC
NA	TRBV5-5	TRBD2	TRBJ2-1	CASSSLTTSGSYNEQFF	TGTGCCAGCAGCTCCCTCACTACTAGCGGGAGCTACAATGAGCAGTTCTTC
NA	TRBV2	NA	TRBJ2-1	CASSERQGRNEQFF	TGTGCCAGCAGTGAAAGGCAGGGTAGGAATGAGCAGTTCTTC
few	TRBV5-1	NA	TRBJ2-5	CASSLVAGSQETQYF	TGCGCCAGCAGCTTGGTGGCGGGCTCCCAAGAGACCCAGTACTTC
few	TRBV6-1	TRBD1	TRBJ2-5	CASSGQIRGPGETQYF	TGTGCCAGCAGTGGACAGATCAGGGGGCCGGGAGAGACCCAGTACTTC
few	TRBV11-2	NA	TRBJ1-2	CASSLVAGANYGYTF	TGTGCCAGCAGCTTAGTAGCAGGGGCTAACTATGGCTACACCTTC
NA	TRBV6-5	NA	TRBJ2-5	CASSYLTGQETQYF	TGTGCCAGCAGTTACCTGACAGGCCAAGAGACCCAGTACTTC
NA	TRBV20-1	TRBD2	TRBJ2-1	CSAWTSGRSYNEQFF	TGCAGTGCCTGGACTAGCGGGAGGTCTTACAATGAGCAGTTCTTC
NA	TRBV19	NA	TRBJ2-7	CASSRGDSRHEQYF	TGTGCCAGTAGTAGGGGGGACTCCCGCCACGAGCAGTACTTC
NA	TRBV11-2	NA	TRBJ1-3	CASSEHRMGNTIYF	TGTGCCAGCAGCGAGCACCGAATGGGAAACACCATATATTTT
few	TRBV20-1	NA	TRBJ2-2	CSATSGTLNTGELFF	TGCAGTGCTACCTCCGGGACTTTAAACACCGGGGAGCTGTTTTTT
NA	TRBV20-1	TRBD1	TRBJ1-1	CSAPTGTGDTEAFF	TGCAGTGCTCCCACCGGGACAGGGGACACTGAAGCTTTCTTT
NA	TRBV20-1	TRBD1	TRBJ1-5	CSAIRQGAVGQPQHF	TGCAGTGCTATTAGACAGGGGGCTGTAGGTCAGCCCCAGCATTTT
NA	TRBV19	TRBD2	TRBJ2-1	CASMAGEGEQFF	TGTGCCAGTATGGCGGGAGAAGGTGAGCAGTTCTTC
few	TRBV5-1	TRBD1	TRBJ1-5	CASSLGQGPYQPQHF	TGCGCCAGCAGCCTGGGACAGGGACCCTATCAGCCCCAGCATTTT
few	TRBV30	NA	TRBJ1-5	CAWSVVGGSNQPQHF	TGTGCCTGGAGTGTAGTAGGGGGAAGCAATCAGCCCCAGCATTTT
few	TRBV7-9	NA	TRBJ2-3	CASLPVWGTDTQYF	TGTGCCAGCTTACCCGTGTGGGGCACAGATACGCAGTATTTT